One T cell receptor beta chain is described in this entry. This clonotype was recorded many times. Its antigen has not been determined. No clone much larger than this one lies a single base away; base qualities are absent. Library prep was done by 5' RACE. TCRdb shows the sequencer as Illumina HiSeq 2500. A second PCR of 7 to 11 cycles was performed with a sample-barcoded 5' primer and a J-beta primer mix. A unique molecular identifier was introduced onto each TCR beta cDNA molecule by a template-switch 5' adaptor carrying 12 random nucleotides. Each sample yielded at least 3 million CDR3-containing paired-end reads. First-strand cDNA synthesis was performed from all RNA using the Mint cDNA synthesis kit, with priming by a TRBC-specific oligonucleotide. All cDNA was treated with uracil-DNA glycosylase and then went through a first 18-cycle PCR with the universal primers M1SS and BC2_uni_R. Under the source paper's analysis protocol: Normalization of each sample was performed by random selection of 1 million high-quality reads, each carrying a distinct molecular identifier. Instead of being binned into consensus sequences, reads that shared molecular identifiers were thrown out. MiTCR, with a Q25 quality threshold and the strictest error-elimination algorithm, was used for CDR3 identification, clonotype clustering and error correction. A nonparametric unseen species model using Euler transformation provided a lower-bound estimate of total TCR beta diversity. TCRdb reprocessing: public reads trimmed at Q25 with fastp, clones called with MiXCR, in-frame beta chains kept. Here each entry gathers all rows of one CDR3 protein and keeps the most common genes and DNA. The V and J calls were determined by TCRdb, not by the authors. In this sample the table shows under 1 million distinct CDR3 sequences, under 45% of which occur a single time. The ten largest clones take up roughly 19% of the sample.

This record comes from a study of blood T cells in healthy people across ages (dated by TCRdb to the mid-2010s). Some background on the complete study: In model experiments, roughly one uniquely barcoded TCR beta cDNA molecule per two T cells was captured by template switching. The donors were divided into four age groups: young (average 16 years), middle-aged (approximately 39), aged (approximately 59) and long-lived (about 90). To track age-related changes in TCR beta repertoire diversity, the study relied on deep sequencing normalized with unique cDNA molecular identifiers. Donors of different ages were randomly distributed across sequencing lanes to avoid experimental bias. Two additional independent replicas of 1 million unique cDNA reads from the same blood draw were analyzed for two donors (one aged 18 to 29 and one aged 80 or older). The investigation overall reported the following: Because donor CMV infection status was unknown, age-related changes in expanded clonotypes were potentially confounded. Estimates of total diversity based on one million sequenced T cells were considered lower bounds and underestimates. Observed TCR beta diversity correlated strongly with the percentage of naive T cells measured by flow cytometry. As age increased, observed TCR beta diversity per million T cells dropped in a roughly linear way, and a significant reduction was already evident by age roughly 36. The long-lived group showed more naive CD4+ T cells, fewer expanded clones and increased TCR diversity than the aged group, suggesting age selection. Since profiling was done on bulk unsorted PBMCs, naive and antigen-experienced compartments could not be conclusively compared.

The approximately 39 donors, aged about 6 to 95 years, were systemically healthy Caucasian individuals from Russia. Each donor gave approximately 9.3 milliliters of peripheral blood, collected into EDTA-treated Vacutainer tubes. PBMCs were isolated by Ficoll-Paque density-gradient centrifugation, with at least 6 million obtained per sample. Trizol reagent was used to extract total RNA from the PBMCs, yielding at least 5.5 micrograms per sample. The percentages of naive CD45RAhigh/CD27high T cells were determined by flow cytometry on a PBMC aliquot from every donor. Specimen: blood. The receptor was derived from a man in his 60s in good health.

The CDR3 here reads CSARDMHGYTF. The DNA sequence reads TGCAGTGCTAGGGACATGCATGGCTACACCTTC. Rearrangement joined TRBV20-1 to TRBJ1-2; 5 matching bases give a weak D call of TRBD1. V lost 3 bases and J lost 6 bases; the stretch between them is 8 bases long. Based on the germline V gene (reference sequence), the CDR1 and CDR2 sequences are DFQATT and SNEGSKA. From the cysteine up to the phenylalanine, the CDR3 has a length of 11 residues. Just the 33-base CDR3 DNA is kept, in frame starting at base 1.